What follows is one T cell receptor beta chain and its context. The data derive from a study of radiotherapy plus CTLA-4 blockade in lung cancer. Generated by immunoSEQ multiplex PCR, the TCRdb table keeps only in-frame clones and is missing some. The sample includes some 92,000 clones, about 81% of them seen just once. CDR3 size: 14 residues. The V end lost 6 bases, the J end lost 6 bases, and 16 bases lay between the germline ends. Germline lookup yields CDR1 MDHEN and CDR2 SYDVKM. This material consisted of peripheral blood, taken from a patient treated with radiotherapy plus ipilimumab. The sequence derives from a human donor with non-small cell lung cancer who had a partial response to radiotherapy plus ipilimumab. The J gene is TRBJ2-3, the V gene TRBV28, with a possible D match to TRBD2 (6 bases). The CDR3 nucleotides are TGTGCCAGCAGCAAACATTTCGGAGGGGATACGCAGTATTTT. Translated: CASSKHFGGDTQYF.